This TCR beta chain was identified in a study of T cell responses to AZD1222 COVID-19 vaccine. Study at large: Timing groups of about 4 and about 12 weeks for second doses were pooled.

Profiling relied on immunoSEQ multiplex PCR, and the TCRdb table lists in-frame clones only, not all of them. Of approximately 150,000 clones listed, about 92% are singletons. The CDR3 is 13 residues long. Trimming pared 2 bases from V and 8 bases from J, leaving 9 bases between. The J gene is TRBJ1-4, the V gene TRBV23-1; D is unresolved. TRBV23-1 is recorded as an ORF, its role being uncertain. The receptor was isolated from an adult in good health. Sequencing was performed on peripheral blood, taken on day 0 of AZD1222 vaccination. CDR3 coding DNA: TGCGCCAGCAGTCAAGGAGGGAAGGAAAAACTGTTTTTT. It is translated as CASSQGGKEKLFF.